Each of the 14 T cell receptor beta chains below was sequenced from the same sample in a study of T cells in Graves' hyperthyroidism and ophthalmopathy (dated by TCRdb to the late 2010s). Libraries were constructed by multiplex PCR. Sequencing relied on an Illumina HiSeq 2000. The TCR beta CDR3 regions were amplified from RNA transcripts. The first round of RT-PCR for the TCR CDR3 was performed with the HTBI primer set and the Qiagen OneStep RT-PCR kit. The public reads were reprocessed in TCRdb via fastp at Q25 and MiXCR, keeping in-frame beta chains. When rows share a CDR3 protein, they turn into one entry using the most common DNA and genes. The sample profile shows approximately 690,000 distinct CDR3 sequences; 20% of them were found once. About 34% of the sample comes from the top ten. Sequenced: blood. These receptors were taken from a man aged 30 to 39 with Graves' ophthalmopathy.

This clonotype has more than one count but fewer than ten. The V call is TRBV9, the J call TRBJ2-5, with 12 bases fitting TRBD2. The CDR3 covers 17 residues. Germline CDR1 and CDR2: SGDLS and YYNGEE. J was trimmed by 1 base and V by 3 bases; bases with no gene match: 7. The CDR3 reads CASSASPSGRAQETQYF. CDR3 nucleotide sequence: TGTGCCAGCAGCGCCTCCCCTAGCGGGAGGGCCCAAGAGACCCAGTACTTC.

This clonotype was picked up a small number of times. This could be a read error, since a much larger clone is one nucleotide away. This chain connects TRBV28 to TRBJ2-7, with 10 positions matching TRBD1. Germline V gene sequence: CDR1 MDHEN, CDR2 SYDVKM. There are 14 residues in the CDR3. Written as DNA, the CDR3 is TGTGCCTGCAGTTCGCGGACAGGGGGTTACGAGCAGTACTTC. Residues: CACSSRTGGYEQYF.

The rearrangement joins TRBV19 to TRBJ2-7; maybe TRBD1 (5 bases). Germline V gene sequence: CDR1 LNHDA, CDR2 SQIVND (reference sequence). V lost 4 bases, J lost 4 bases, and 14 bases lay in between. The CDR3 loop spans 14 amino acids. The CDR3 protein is CASSTGQGLYEQYF. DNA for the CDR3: TGTGCCAGTAGTACAGGGCAGGGTCTGTACGAGCAGTACTTC.

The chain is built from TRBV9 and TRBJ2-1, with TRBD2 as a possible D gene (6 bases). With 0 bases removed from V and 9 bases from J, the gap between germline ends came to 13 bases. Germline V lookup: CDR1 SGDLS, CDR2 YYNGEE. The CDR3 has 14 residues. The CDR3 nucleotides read TGTGCCAGCAGCGTAGGCCCGGCGGGGACTGAGCAGTTCTTC. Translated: CASSVGPAGTEQFF. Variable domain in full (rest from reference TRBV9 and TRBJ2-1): DSGVTQTPKHLITATGQRVTLRCSPRSGDLSVYWYQQSLDQGLQFLIQYYNGEERAKGNILERFSAQQFPDLHSELNLSSLELGDSALYFCASSVGPAGTEQFFGPGTRLTVL.

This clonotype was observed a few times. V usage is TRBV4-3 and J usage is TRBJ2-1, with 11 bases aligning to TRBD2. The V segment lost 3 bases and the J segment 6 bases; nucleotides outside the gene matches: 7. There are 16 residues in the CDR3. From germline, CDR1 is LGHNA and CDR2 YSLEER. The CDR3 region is CASSQFTGTSGNEQFF. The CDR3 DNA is TGCGCCAGCAGCCAGTTCACCGGGACTAGCGGCAATGAGCAGTTCTTC.

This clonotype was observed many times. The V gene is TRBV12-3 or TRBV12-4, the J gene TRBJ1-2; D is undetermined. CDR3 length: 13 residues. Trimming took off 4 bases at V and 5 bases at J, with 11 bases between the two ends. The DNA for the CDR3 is TGTGCCAGCAGTTCCGGGCCCTTATATGGCTACACCTTC. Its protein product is CASSSGPLYGYTF.

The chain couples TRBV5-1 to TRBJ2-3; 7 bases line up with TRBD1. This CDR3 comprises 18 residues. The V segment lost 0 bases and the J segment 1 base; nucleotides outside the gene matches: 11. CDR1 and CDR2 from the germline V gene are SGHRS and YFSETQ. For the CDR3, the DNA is TGCGCCAGCAGCTTGGGGGGGACAGCTCTTTCCGGCACAGATACGCAGTATTTT. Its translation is CASSLGGTALSGTDTQYF.

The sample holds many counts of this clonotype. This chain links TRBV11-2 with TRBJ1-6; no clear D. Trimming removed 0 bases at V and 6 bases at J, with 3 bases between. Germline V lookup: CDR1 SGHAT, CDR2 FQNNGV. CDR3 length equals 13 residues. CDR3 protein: CASSLDLNSPLHF. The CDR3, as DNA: TGTGCCAGCAGCTTAGATCTTAATTCACCCCTCCACTTT.

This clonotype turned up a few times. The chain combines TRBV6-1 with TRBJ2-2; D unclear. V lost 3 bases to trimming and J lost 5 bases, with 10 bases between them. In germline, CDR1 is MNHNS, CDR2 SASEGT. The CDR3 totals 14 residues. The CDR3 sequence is CASSDPGRTGELFF. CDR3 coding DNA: TGTGCCAGCAGTGACCCAGGAAGGACCGGGGAGCTGTTTTTT.

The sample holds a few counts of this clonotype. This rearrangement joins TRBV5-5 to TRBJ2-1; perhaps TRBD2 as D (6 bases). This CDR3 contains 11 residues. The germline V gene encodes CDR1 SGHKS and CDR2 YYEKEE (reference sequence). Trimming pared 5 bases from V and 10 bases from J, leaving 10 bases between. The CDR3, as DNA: TGTGCCAGCAGTCAGGGACTCGAGCAGTTCTTC. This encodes CASSQGLEQFF.

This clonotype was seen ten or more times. CDR3 sequence: CASSRDFYNEQFF. The CDR3 region has the DNA TGTGCCAGCAGCCGGGACTTCTACAATGAGCAGTTCTTC. The chain employs TRBV11-2 and TRBJ2-1; D is possibly TRBD2 (6 bases). This CDR3 is 13 amino acids long. Germline V gene data show CDR1 as SGHAT and CDR2 as FQNNGV. The V end was cut by 5 bases, the J end by 3 bases, with 8 bases between.

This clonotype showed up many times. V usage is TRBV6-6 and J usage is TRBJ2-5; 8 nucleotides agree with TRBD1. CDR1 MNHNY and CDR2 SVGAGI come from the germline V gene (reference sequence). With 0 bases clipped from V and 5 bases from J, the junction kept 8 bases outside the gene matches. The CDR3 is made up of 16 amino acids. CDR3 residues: CASSYSTGVGMETQYF. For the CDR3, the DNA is TGTGCCAGCAGTTACTCGACAGGGGTGGGGATGGAGACCCAGTACTTC.

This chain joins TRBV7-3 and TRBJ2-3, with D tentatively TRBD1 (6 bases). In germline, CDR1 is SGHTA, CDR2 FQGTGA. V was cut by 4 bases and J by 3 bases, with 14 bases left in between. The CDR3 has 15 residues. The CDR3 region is CASSSTGSGTDTQYF. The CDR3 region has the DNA TGTGCCAGCAGCTCCACAGGGTCCGGTACAGATACGCAGTATTTT.

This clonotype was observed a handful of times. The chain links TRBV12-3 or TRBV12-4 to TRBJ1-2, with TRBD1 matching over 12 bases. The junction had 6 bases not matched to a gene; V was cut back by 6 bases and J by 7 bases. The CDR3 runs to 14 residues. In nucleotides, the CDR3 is TGTGCCAGCAGCGGGGACAGGGGGCCTTTTGGCTACACCTTC. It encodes CASSGDRGPFGYTF.